This T cell receptor (beta chain) was identified in a study of blood T cell repertoires in COVID-19. Study information: Material from acute and convalescent COVID-19 was sourced from the United States, Italy and Spain.

Which cohort a participant joined came from the clinical history participants gave. Two negative PCRs, clearance, or symptom resolution characterized the recovered Cohort 3 donors. The assay was immunoSEQ multiplex PCR, and TCRdb's table has in-frame clones only and misses some. The sample contains 250,000 to 300,000 clones, approximately 91% of which appear only once. V gave up 4 bases and J gave up 6 bases; unmatched junction bases: 7. The CDR3 has 16 amino acids. The germline CDR1 and CDR2 sequences are MDHEN and SYDVKM. Sequenced: PBMCs or T cells enriched from blood (not recorded which). This TCR derives from a woman in her twenties or thirties who had recovered from COVID-19. The V call is TRBV28, the J call TRBJ2-3, with 13 bases lining up with TRBD2. The CDR3 sequence is CASSSRTSGSWDTQYF. Written as DNA, the CDR3 is TGTGCCAGCAGTTCCCGGACTAGCGGGAGTTGGGATACGCAGTATTTT.